One TCR beta chain is described in this entry. Deletions cut 11 bases from V and 5 bases from J, with 21 bases between. The CDR3 has 14 residues. Germline V lookup: CDR1 MNHEY, CDR2 SMNVEV (reference sequence). Produced via immunoSEQ multiplex PCR; TCRdb's table is partial and in-frame only. Among roughly 40,000 clones listed, around 88% were seen once. These data originate in a study of blood T cell repertoires in COVID-19. V is TRBV27 and J is TRBJ1-1, with D possibly being TRBD1 (6 bases). The receptor comes from a human donor in a cohort sampled during active COVID-19. Material for sequencing was peripheral blood. CDR3 region: CAAGDIFEGTEAFF. The CDR3 DNA reads TGTGCCGCGGGGGACATCTTTGAGGGGACTGAAGCTTTCTTT.